The clone carrying this T cell receptor (beta chain) was picked up one time. Clones were read by immunoSEQ multiplex PCR, and TCRdb kept only the in-frame ones, dropping some. This table has roughly 82,000 clones, approximately 90% appearing once. This entry comes from a study of siplizumab effects on memory and regulatory T cells. The CDR3 contains 13 residues. Germline V CDR1 and CDR2: MNHEY, SVGAGI. V gave up 1 base and J gave up 1 base, with 4 bases separating them. The sequenced sample was Tregs sorted from blood. The gene calls are TRBV6-5 and TRBJ1-1; D remains ambiguous. This receptor was taken from a human donor in good health. CDR3 in amino acids: CASSYWRNTEAFF. The CDR3 DNA reads as TGTGCCAGCAGTTACTGGCGGAACACTGAAGCTTTCTTT.